A selection of T cell receptor beta chains follows, all from one sample in a study of blood T cells in healthy people across ages. TCRdb passed the 5' RACE reads through MiXCR, listing each CDR3 protein once. This sample has about 800,000 distinct CDR3 sequences; 25% occur once, and the top ten carry 3% to 4.5%. These data also formed part of another study, on T cells of mothers and their children.

Sequencing input: blood. Receptors were obtained from a boy aged 5-17 years in good health. Each CDR3 is given with its conserved first and last residue. The D gene is left open where the match is weak. Clone size is given for some rows only: seen once, a few or many times, or a class if the clone is expanded.

j_call | d_call | v_call | clone_size | cdr3_aa | cdr3_nt
TRBJ2-5 | TRBD2 | TRBV7-8 | . | CASSALAGEQETQYF | TGTGCCAGCAGCGCACTAGCGGGAGAGCAAGAGACCCAGTACTTC
TRBJ2-6 | . | TRBV29-1 | . | CSVWVTGANVLTF | TGCAGCGTTTGGGTAACTGGGGCCAACGTCCTGACTTTC
TRBJ2-6 | . | TRBV7-8 | . | CASSFRQEASGANVLTF | TGTGCCAGCAGCTTTCGGCAGGAGGCCTCTGGGGCCAACGTCCTGACTTTC
TRBJ1-5 | . | TRBV27 | few | CASSPIPGEWEQPQHF | TGTGCCAGCAGTCCTATTCCGGGGGAGTGGGAACAGCCCCAGCATTTT
TRBJ2-7 | TRBD1 | TRBV6-5 | . | CATQTGAYEQYF | TGTGCCACCCAGACAGGGGCCTACGAGCAGTACTTC
TRBJ1-3 | . | TRBV7-2 | . | CASSPPGVYGNTIYF | TGTGCCAGCAGCCCTCCAGGGGTGTATGGAAACACCATATATTTT
TRBJ1-4 | . | TRBV5-1 | few | CASSHRRQDSNEKLFF | TGCGCCAGCAGCCATCGTCGACAGGACTCAAATGAAAAACTGTTTTTT
TRBJ2-1 | TRBD2 | TRBV7-8 | . | CASSWGTIDEQFF | TGTGCCAGCAGCTGGGGGACTATTGATGAGCAGTTCTTC
TRBJ2-5 | . | TRBV28 | few | CASSSFSPASQETQYF | TGTGCCAGCAGCTCCTTCTCTCCTGCATCCCAAGAGACCCAGTACTTC
TRBJ2-1 | . | TRBV5-1 | few | CASSLERSYNEQFF | TGCGCCAGCAGCTTGGAACGGTCCTACAATGAGCAGTTCTTC
TRBJ2-7 | . | TRBV7-8 | few | CASSILTVLATRYEQYF | TGTGCCAGCAGTATCCTGACGGTGTTGGCAACGAGATACGAGCAGTACTTC
TRBJ2-3 | . | TRBV9 | . | CASSSGVRDTDTQYF | TGTGCCAGCAGCTCGGGAGTCCGAGACACAGATACGCAGTATTTT
TRBJ2-1 | . | TRBV20-1 | . | CSAPASGSYNEQFF | TGCAGTGCCCCGGCTTCAGGGTCCTACAATGAGCAGTTCTTC
TRBJ2-3 | TRBD2 | TRBV14 | . | CASSQPSGSTDTQYF | TGTGCCAGCAGCCAACCTAGCGGGAGTACAGATACGCAGTATTTT
TRBJ1-2 | TRBD1 | TRBV29-1 | . | CSVRVEPKTGGFGYTF | TGCAGCGTTAGAGTCGAACCCAAGACAGGGGGCTTTGGCTACACCTTC
TRBJ1-6 | . | TRBV4-1 | few | CASSQDGASSGNLHF | TGCGCCAGCAGCCAAGATGGAGCGTCCTCCGGGAACCTCCACTTT
TRBJ1-1 | . | TRBV13 | once | CASSLNRGETEAFF | TGTGCCAGCAGCTTAAACAGAGGGGAGACTGAAGCTTTCTTT
TRBJ2-3 | TRBD1 | TRBV3-1 | . | CASSQYPRGTDTQYF | TGTGCCAGCAGCCAATACCCCAGGGGGACAGATACGCAGTATTTT
TRBJ1-3 | . | TRBV5-5 | few | CASIPGISGNTIYF | TGTGCCAGCATTCCAGGGATCTCTGGAAACACCATATATTTT
TRBJ2-1 | TRBD2 | TRBV2 | . | CASIRGGPAQFF | TGTGCCAGCATTCGGGGGGGTCCAGCGCAGTTCTTC
TRBJ2-5 | . | TRBV29-1 | many | CSVDRARETQYF | TGCAGCGTTGACAGGGCACGGGAGACCCAGTACTTC
TRBJ1-2 | . | TRBV6-5 | . | CASYGGYGYTF | TGTGCCAGCTATGGGGGCTATGGCTACACCTTC
TRBJ2-5 | . | TRBV12-3/TRBV12-4 | many | CASSGGLAETQYF | TGTGCCAGCAGTGGGGGTTTGGCGGAGACCCAGTACTTC
TRBJ2-1 | TRBD2 | TRBV29-1 | few | CSGGTSYYNEQFF | TGCAGCGGGGGGACTAGTTACTACAATGAGCAGTTCTTC
TRBJ2-5 | TRBD1 | TRBV6-1 | few | CASSPTGTGWQTQYF | TGTGCCAGCAGTCCAACCGGGACAGGGTGGCAGACCCAGTACTTC
TRBJ2-7 | . | TRBV5-1 | few | CASSLEFREPYEQYF | TGCGCCAGCAGCTTGGAATTTCGGGAGCCCTACGAGCAGTACTTC
TRBJ2-7 | TRBD1 | TRBV20-1 | . | CSASGQGLGEQYF | TGCAGTGCTAGTGGACAGGGTCTGGGCGAGCAGTACTTC
TRBJ2-5 | TRBD2 | TRBV4-2 | . | CASSQETSGQETQYF | TGTGCCAGCAGCCAAGAGACTAGCGGACAAGAGACCCAGTACTTC
TRBJ1-1 | . | TRBV5-1 | . | CASSLAMQNTEAFF | TGCGCCAGCAGCTTGGCCATGCAGAACACTGAAGCTTTCTTT
TRBJ1-1 | . | TRBV20-1 | few | CSASGRVGTEAFF | TGCAGTGCTAGTGGCAGGGTTGGCACTGAAGCTTTCTTT
TRBJ2-5 | TRBD1 | TRBV24-1 | . | CATGDSQETQYF | TGTGCCACGGGGGACAGCCAAGAGACCCAGTACTTC
TRBJ1-2 | . | TRBV3-1 | . | CASSQDLTANYGYTF | TGTGCCAGCAGCCAAGATTTAACAGCCAACTATGGCTACACCTTC
TRBJ1-6 | TRBD1 | TRBV28 | few | CASSLGTGAPWAPLHF | TGTGCCAGCAGTTTAGGGACAGGGGCCCCCTGGGCACCCCTCCACTTT
TRBJ1-1 | TRBD1 | TRBV20-1 | . | CSAGTGGSTEAFF | TGCAGTGCTGGGACAGGGGGATCCACTGAAGCTTTCTTT
TRBJ2-7 | . | TRBV4-3 | . | CASSQDSSRSYEQYF | TGCGCCAGCAGCCAAGATAGTTCTCGATCCTACGAGCAGTACTTC
TRBJ2-3 | . | TRBV15 | . | CATSRVGRGDTQYF | TGTGCCACCAGCAGAGTTGGAAGGGGGGATACGCAGTATTTT